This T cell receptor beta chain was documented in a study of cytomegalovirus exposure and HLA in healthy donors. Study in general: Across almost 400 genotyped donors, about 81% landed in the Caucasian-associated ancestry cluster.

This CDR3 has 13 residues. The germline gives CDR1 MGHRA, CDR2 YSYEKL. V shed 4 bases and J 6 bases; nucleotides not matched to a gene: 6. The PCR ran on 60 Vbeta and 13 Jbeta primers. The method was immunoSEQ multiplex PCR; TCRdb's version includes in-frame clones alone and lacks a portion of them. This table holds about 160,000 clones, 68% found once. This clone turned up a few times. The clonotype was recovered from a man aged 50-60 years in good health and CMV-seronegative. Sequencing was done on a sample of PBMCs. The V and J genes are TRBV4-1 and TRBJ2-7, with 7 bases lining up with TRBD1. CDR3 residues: CASSPDDRAEQYF. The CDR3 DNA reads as TGCGCCAGCAGCCCAGACGACAGGGCCGAGCAGTACTTC.